This T cell receptor beta chain was sequenced for a study of CXCR3-negative and CXCR3-positive naive CD8 T cells. At the level of the study: Total TRB output reached some 130 million reads, about 1.5 +/- 0.3 million per library.

To note about this clonotype: Its antigen is undetermined.

TRB cDNA was prepared as libraries by UMI-labeled 5' RACE. TCRdb re-analyzed the 5' RACE reads; it lists each CDR3 protein once, without DNA. The clone table shows 120,000 to 150,000 distinct CDR3 sequences, with the ten largest holding roughly 0.28%. The CDR3 is made up of 14 amino acids. Whole-study findings and limits: Surface CD5 matched across naive subsets, and TRB CDR3 properties served to infer TCR strength. Upon cryopreservation, CXCR3 expression partially decreased, and most assays used fresh PBMCs. Similar TRBV-TRBJ gene usage was seen in naive CXCR3-negative and CXCR3-positive cells, but not in memory cells. CXCR3-expressing naive cells carried TRB CDR3s more hydrophobic than those of CXCR3-negative naive cells.

V usage is TRBV12-3 or TRBV12-4 and J usage is TRBJ2-5; TCRdb's D gene call, TRBD1, goes unchecked for lack of DNA. Sequenced input: naive CXCR3+ CD8+ T cells from blood. The subset denotes: CD45RO-CCR7+CD27+CD95- naive CD8+ T cells expressing CXCR3 (TNR3+). The TCR comes from a human donor in good health. Some clones in this sample may be carry-over from other donors' samples. The CDR3 region is CASSPSRGVETQYF.